These 20 T cell receptor beta chains were all obtained from the same sample, sequenced in a study of monozygotic twins with inflammatory bowel disease. Using the 5' RACE reads, TCRdb records one entry per CDR3 protein without DNA. In all, the sample yields about 43,000 distinct CDR3 sequences. Sequenced input: blood. The receptors come from a human donor with ulcerative colitis or Crohn's disease, or a healthy co-twin of an affected twin (not recorded which).

The chain links TRBV3-1 to TRBJ2-7; TCRdb designates TRBD1, a call that cannot be tested without DNA. This CDR3 comprises 14 residues. Germline CDR1 and CDR2: LGHDT and YNNKEL (reference sequence). The CDR3: CASSQQGYSYEQYF.

The rearrangement joins TRBV9 to TRBJ1-2; checking the TCRdb D call of TRBD1 is not possible without DNA. The germline gives CDR1 SGDLS, CDR2 YYNGEE. The CDR3 contains 13 residues. The CDR3 reads CASSFRTGDGYTF.

The chain's CDR3 is CASSPRDTPWVAFF. The V and J genes are TRBV12-3 or TRBV12-4 and TRBJ1-1; there is no DNA to check the TCRdb D call of TRBD1. The CDR3 runs to 14 residues.

The chain combines TRBV5-5 with TRBJ2-3; TCRdb's D gene call, TRBD2, goes unchecked for lack of DNA. The CDR3 loop spans 14 amino acids. Germline-derived CDR1 and CDR2 are SGHKS and YYEKEE (reference sequence). This CDR3 reads CASNSQGGSNTQYF.

The chain is built from TRBV20-1 and TRBJ1-2. This CDR3 is 16 amino acids long. The germline CDR1 and CDR2 sequences are DFQATT and SNEGSKA (reference sequence). The CDR3 loop is CSATQSLARPLYGYTF.

The rearrangement joins TRBV7-2 to TRBJ1-3; without DNA, the TCRdb call of TRBD1 cannot be checked. The CDR3 length is 15 residues. The germline V gene encodes CDR1 SGHTA and CDR2 FQGNSA. CDR3 residues: CASSYTGGRGNTIYF.

This chain joins TRBV20-1 and TRBJ1-5. This CDR3 region has 17 residues. CDR1 is DFQATT and CDR2 is SNEGSKA in the germline V gene (reference sequence). This CDR3 reads CSAEGLDGPDSNQPQHF.

This sequence joins TRBV5-1 and TRBJ1-1. The CDR3 runs to 13 residues. CDR1 and CDR2 from the germline V gene are SGHRS and YFSETQ. The CDR3 here is CASRIELNTEAFF.

This rearrangement joins TRBV25-1 to TRBJ2-4; TCRdb reports TRBD1, a call that lacks DNA to check it against. Germline-derived CDR1 and CDR2 are MGHDK and SYGVNS. This CDR3 has 17 amino acids. CDR3 amino acids: CASSASRGAEAKNIQNF.

The J gene is TRBJ2-3, the V gene TRBV28. CDR3 size: 13 residues. Germline CDR1 and CDR2: MDHEN and SYDVKM. Here the CDR3 reads CASSSANTDTQYF.

The CDR3: CASSPPSGYDYEQYF. The V gene is TRBV18, the J gene TRBJ2-7; TCRdb proposes TRBD2, but this gene call is untestable without DNA. CDR3 size: 15 residues. The germline CDR1 and CDR2 sequences are KGHSH and LQKENI.

This chain links TRBV29-1 with TRBJ1-1. Germline V lookup: CDR1 SQVTM, CDR2 ANQGSEA. The CDR3 has 13 residues. CDR3 sequence: CSVFVALGTEAFF. Looking up the rest from reference TRBV29-1 and TRBJ1-1 gives the full variable domain: SAVISQKPSRDICQRGTSLTIQCQVDSQVTMMFWYRQQPGQSLTLIATANQGSEATYESGFVIDKFPISRPNLTFSTLTVSNMSPEDSSIYLCSVFVALGTEAFFGQGTRLTVV.

This clonotype shows up as medium-sized by frequency. The V call is TRBV18, the J call TRBJ1-1; absent DNA, TCRdb's TRBD1 call cannot be checked. Germline CDR1 is KGHSH and CDR2 is LQKENI. The CDR3 has 12 amino acids. This CDR3 is CASSSGQGEIFF.

V gene TRBV18 combines with J gene TRBJ2-1. This CDR3 is 13 amino acids long. CDR1 is KGHSH and CDR2 is LQKENI in the germline V gene. CDR3 residues: CASSPLRLGEQFF.

The rearrangement uses TRBV5-6 and TRBJ2-2. CDR1 and CDR2 (germline): SGHDT, YYEEEE. The CDR3 runs to 15 residues. CDR3 sequence reads: CASSLWGLATGELFF.

The chain carries TRBV19 and TRBJ1-2. CDR3 length: 13 residues. Germline CDR1 LNHDA, CDR2 SQIVND (reference sequence). CDR3 sequence: CASSRQGVYGYTF. Combining the CDR3 with reference TRBV19 and TRBJ1-2 gives the whole variable domain DGGITQSPKYLFRKEGQNVTLSCEQNLNHDAMYWYRQDPGQGLRLIYYSQIVNDFQKGDIAEGYSVSREKKESFPLTVTSAQKNPTAFYLCASSRQGVYGYTFGSGTRLTVV.

This chain uses TRBV7-9 with TRBJ2-1; without DNA, the TCRdb call of TRBD1 cannot be checked. CDR1 and CDR2 from the germline V gene are SEHNR and FQNEAQ (reference sequence). The CDR3 contains 17 residues. CDR3 region: CASSLAEGTGQGNEQFF.

J is TRBJ2-5 and V is TRBV5-1; TCRdb outputs TRBD1, but without DNA this stays unchecked. Germline assignment: CDR1 SGHRS and CDR2 YFSETQ. The CDR3 covers 15 residues. CDR3 amino acids: CASSLAGTGQETQYF.

The chain has TRBV7-2 and TRBJ2-3; lacking DNA, the TRBD2 call made by TCRdb goes unchecked. Looked up from germline, CDR1 is SGHTA and CDR2 is FQGNSA. The CDR3 has 15 residues. The CDR3 here is CASSLGASPTDTQYF.

The rearrangement joins TRBV6-1 to TRBJ1-5; TCRdb calls TRBD1, which cannot be checked without DNA. There are 14 residues in the CDR3. Germline CDR1 and CDR2: MNHNS and SASEGT. The CDR3 loop is CASRGQGGNQPQHF.